Listed below are T cell receptor beta chains from one sample, sequenced in a study of T cell responses to AZD1222 COVID-19 vaccine. The table came from immunoSEQ multiplex PCR; TCRdb's copy has only in-frame clones and leaves some out. The table includes about 140,000 clones, about 87% detected once. The sample was peripheral blood, taken on day 0 of AZD1222 vaccination. The receptors here all came from an adult in good health. Each CDR3 is given with its conserved first and last residue. Fields, in order: V gene, J gene, clone size, CDR3 protein. Some rows have no size entry. The others give once, few or many, or a class for an expanded clone.

v_call: TRBV5-1; j_call: TRBJ1-4; clone_size: -; cdr3_aa: CASSLAVAGREKLFF
v_call: TRBV28; j_call: TRBJ2-5; clone_size: -; cdr3_aa: CASSLVTSGRLGETQYF
v_call: TRBV9; j_call: TRBJ2-1; clone_size: -; cdr3_aa: CASSVQDNEQFF
v_call: TRBV13; j_call: TRBJ1-3; clone_size: -; cdr3_aa: CASSLGGQGAFNTIYF
v_call: TRBV9; j_call: TRBJ2-5; clone_size: -; cdr3_aa: CASSYLQGLGETQYF
v_call: TRBV5-4; j_call: TRBJ2-3; clone_size: -; cdr3_aa: CASSLTSGSTDTQYF
v_call: TRBV7-2; j_call: TRBJ2-3; clone_size: -; cdr3_aa: CASESGADTQYF
v_call: TRBV6-5; j_call: TRBJ1-1; clone_size: -; cdr3_aa: CASSYGDRRNTEAFF
v_call: TRBV4-1; j_call: TRBJ2-3; clone_size: -; cdr3_aa: CASSQEFVDTDTQYF
v_call: TRBV11-3; j_call: TRBJ2-2; clone_size: -; cdr3_aa: CASSNRKTGELFF
v_call: TRBV10-3; j_call: TRBJ1-1; clone_size: -; cdr3_aa: CAISEHRTDNTEAFF
v_call: TRBV7-9; j_call: TRBJ1-2; clone_size: -; cdr3_aa: CASSLGEGNYGYTF
v_call: TRBV2; j_call: TRBJ2-1; clone_size: -; cdr3_aa: CASAGNEQFF
v_call: TRBV19; j_call: TRBJ1-2; clone_size: -; cdr3_aa: CASSKRDSLYGYTF
v_call: TRBV24-1; j_call: TRBJ2-7; clone_size: -; cdr3_aa: CATSDGISSHEQYF
v_call: TRBV28; j_call: TRBJ1-6; clone_size: -; cdr3_aa: CASSAPTGRNSPLHF
v_call: TRBV4-1; j_call: TRBJ2-6; clone_size: -; cdr3_aa: CASSQDLVALSGANVLTF
v_call: TRBV10-3; j_call: TRBJ1-1; clone_size: few; cdr3_aa: CATQQGNTEAFF
v_call: TRBV6-2/TRBV6-3; j_call: TRBJ2-7; clone_size: -; cdr3_aa: CASSYEAGGLYEQYF
v_call: TRBV4-3; j_call: TRBJ1-2; clone_size: -; cdr3_aa: CASSQNPQGNYGYTF
v_call: TRBV2; j_call: TRBJ2-7; clone_size: -; cdr3_aa: CATLKKEQYF
v_call: TRBV2; j_call: TRBJ2-5; clone_size: once; cdr3_aa: CASSVSGPGETQYF
v_call: TRBV2; j_call: TRBJ2-7; clone_size: few; cdr3_aa: CASRPRGTSGSKYEQYF
v_call: TRBV12-5; j_call: TRBJ1-5; clone_size: -; cdr3_aa: CASGASSGVHQPQHF
v_call: TRBV6-5; j_call: TRBJ1-4; clone_size: -; cdr3_aa: CASSYGAGRWEKLFF
v_call: TRBV6-1; j_call: TRBJ1-3; clone_size: once; cdr3_aa: CASSEVGRGAGNTIYF
v_call: TRBV11-1; j_call: TRBJ2-1; clone_size: once; cdr3_aa: CASSLPGVASEQFF
v_call: TRBV5-1; j_call: TRBJ2-7; clone_size: -; cdr3_aa: CASSSYSGGSYEQYF
v_call: TRBV5-1; j_call: TRBJ2-1; clone_size: -; cdr3_aa: CASGHSSTRGQQFF
v_call: TRBV10-3; j_call: TRBJ1-1; clone_size: -; cdr3_aa: CASRIRGDTEAFF
v_call: TRBV28; j_call: TRBJ2-5; clone_size: -; cdr3_aa: CASSLSRRTQYF
v_call: TRBV7-9; j_call: TRBJ1-1; clone_size: -; cdr3_aa: CASSLGTFEAFF
v_call: TRBV4-3; j_call: TRBJ2-1; clone_size: -; cdr3_aa: CASSRTGGSYNEQFF
v_call: TRBV12-5; j_call: TRBJ1-2; clone_size: -; cdr3_aa: CASGLTRGSGNYGYTF
v_call: TRBV3-1/TRBV3-2; j_call: TRBJ2-7; clone_size: -; cdr3_aa: CASSARQAPRAYEQYF
v_call: TRBV25-1; j_call: TRBJ2-7; clone_size: -; cdr3_aa: CASSGWSYEQYF
v_call: TRBV5-6; j_call: TRBJ2-5; clone_size: -; cdr3_aa: CASSLDGRQETQYF
v_call: TRBV28; j_call: TRBJ1-2; clone_size: -; cdr3_aa: CASRSGGVGGGYTF
v_call: TRBV9; j_call: TRBJ1-1; clone_size: few; cdr3_aa: CASSVLNTEAFF
v_call: TRBV10-3; j_call: TRBJ1-2; clone_size: once; cdr3_aa: CAISDRQSYGYTF